This TCR beta chain was sequenced in a study of vaccination effects on CD4 cells after COVID-19. The table came from immunoSEQ multiplex PCR; TCRdb's copy has only in-frame clones and leaves some out. This sample has approximately 40,000 clones, with more than 60% found just once. Sequencing in the ViraFEST assay came after antigen-specific CD4+ T cells had been expanded with viral peptide pools, which were used to stimulate PBMC. Isolating CD4+ T cells followed around nine days of culture. According to the study, vaccine recipients showed no prior SARS-CoV-2 infection and negative nucleocapsid antibodies. The CDR3 totals 17 residues. J lost 10 bases, V lost 2 bases, and 19 bases had no gene match. In germline, CDR1 is MNHEY, CDR2 SVGEGT. Remarks on this clone: Its target is not known.

The TCR originated in a human donor who received a COVID-19 vaccine. This sequence joins TRBV6-2 or TRBV6-3 and TRBJ1-1, with 7 bases aligning to TRBD1. The sequencing here drew on CD4+ T cells from PBMCs cultured with SARS-CoV-2 spike peptides, taken before COVID-19 vaccination. The CDR3 DNA is TGTGCCAGCAGTTACGAGAGGGAGACCGGGACAGCAACGGGAGCTTTCTTT. It is translated as CASSYERETGTATGAFF.